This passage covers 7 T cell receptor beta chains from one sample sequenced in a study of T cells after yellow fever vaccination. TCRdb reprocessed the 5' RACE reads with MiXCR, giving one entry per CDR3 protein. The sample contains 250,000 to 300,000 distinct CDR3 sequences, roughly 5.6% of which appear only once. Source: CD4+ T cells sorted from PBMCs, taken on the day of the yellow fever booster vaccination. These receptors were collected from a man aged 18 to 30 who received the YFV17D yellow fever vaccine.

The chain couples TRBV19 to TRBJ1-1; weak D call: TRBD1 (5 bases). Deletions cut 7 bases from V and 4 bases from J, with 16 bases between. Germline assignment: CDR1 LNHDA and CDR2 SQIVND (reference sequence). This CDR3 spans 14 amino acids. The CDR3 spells CASMVNPRGTEAFF. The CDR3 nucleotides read TGTGCCAGTATGGTAAACCCGAGGGGCACTGAAGCTTTCTTT.

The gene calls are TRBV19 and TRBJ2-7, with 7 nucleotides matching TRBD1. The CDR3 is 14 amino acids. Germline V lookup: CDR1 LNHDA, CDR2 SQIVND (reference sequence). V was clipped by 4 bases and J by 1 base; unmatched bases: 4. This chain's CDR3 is CASSTRGISYEQYF. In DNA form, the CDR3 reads TGTGCCAGTAGTACCAGGGGGATATCCTACGAGCAGTACTTC.

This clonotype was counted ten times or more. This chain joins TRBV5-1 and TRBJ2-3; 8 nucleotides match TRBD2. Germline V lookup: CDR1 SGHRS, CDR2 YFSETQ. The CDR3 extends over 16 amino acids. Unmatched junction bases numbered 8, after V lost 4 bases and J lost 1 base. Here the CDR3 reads CASSPPTSEGTDTQYF. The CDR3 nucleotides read TGCGCCAGCAGCCCCCCGACTAGCGAGGGCACAGATACGCAGTATTTT.

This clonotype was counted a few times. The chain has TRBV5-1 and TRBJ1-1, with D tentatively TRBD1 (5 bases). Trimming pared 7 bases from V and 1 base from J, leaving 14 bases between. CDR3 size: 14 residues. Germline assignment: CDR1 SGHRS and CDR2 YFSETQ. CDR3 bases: TGCGCCAGCGGCCCCGGGACGGCGAACACTGAAGCTTTCTTT. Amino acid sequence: CASGPGTANTEAFF.

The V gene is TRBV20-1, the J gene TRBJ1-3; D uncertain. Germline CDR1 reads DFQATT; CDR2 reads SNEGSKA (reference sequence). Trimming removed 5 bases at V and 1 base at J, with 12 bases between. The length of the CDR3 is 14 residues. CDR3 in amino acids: CSAQDSQSGNTIYF. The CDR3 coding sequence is TGCAGTGCTCAGGACTCACAATCTGGAAACACCATATATTTT.

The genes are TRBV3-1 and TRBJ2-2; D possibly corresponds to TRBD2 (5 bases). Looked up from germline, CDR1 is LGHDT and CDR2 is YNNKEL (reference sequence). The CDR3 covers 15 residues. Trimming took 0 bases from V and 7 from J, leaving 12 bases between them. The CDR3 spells CASSQETYTSGELFF. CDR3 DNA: TGTGCCAGCAGCCAAGAGACCTATACTAGCGGGGAGCTGTTTTTT. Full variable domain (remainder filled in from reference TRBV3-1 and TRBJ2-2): DTAVSQTPKYLVTQMGNDKSIKCEQNLGHDTMYWYKQDSKKFLKIMFSYNNKELIINETVPNRFSPKSPDKAHLNLHINSLELGDSAVYFCASSQETYTSGELFFGEGSRLTVL.

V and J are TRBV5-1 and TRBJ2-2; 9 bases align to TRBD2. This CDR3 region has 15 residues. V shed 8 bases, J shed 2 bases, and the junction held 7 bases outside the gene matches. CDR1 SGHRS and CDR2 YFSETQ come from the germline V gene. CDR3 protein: CASLPGLANTGELFF. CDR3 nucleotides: TGCGCCAGTCTCCCGGGACTAGCTAACACCGGGGAGCTGTTTTTT.